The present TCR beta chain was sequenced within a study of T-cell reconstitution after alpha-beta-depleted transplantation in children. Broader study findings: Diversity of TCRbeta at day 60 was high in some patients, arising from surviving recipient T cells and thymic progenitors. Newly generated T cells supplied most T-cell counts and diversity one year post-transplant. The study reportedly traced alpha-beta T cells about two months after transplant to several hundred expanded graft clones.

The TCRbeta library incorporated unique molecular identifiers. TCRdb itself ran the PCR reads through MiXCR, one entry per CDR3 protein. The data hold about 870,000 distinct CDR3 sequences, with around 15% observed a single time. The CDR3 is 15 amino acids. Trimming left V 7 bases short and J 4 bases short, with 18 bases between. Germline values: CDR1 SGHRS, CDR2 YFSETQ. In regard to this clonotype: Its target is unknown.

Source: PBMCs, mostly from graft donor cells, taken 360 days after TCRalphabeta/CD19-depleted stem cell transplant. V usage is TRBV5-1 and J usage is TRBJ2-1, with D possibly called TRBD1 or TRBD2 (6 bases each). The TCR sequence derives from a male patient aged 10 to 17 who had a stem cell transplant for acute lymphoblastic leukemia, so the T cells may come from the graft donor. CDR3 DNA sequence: TGCGCCAGCGGAGGGGATAGGGGGTATTACAATGAGCAGTTCTTC. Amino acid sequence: CASGGDRGYYNEQFF.